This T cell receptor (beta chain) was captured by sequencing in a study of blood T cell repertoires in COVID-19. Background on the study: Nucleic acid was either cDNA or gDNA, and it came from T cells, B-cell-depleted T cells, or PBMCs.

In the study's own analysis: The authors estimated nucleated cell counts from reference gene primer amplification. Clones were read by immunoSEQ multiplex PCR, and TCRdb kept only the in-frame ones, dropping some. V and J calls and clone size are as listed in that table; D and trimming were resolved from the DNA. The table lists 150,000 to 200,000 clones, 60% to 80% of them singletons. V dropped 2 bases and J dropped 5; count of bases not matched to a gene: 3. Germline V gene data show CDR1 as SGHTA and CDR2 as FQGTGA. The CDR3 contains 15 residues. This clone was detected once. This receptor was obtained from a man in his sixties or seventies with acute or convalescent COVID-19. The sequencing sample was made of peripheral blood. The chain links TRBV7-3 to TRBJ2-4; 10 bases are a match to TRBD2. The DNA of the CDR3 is TGTGCCAGCAGCTTAGAAGGGACTAGCGAAAACATTCAGTACTTC. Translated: CASSLEGTSENIQYF. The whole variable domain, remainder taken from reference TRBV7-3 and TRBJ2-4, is GAGVSQTPSNKVTEKGKYVELRCDPISGHTALYWYRQSLGQGPEFLIYFQGTGAADDSGLPNDRFFAVRPEGSVSTLKIQRTERGDSAVYLCASSLEGTSENIQYFGAGTRLSVL.